The 8 T cell receptor beta chains reported below all come from one sample, sequenced in a study of glioma-infiltrating T cells after dendritic cell vaccination. The repertoire was sequenced with immunoSEQ multiplex PCR; TCRdb's copy has only in-frame clones and lacks some. The data contain 93,000 or so clones, roughly 76% of them singletons. This sample comprised blood, obtained before dendritic cell vaccination. These receptors were taken from a human donor with glioblastoma.

J is TRBJ2-1 and V is TRBV7-9, with D perhaps TRBD2 (5 bases). With 3 bases removed from V and 10 bases from J, the gap between germline ends came to 10 bases. Per germline, CDR1 SEHNR and CDR2 FQNEAQ (reference sequence). The CDR3 consists of 12 residues. The CDR3 spells CASSLGRGEQFF. CDR3 nucleotides: TGTGCCAGCAGCTTGGGCCGAGGGGAGCAGTTCTTC. The variable domain in full, completed from reference TRBV7-9 and TRBJ2-1, reads DTGVSQNPRHKITKRGQNVTFRCDPISEHNRLYWYRQTLGQGPEFLTYFQNEAQLEKSRLLSDRFSAERPKGSFSTLEIQRTEQGDSAMYLCASSLGRGEQFFGPGTRLTVL.

As DNA, the CDR3 is TGTGCCAGCAGCGAACGGGATTTACAAGAGACCCAGTACTTC. Its protein product is CASSERDLQETQYF. The genes are TRBV6-5 and TRBJ2-5, with D tentatively TRBD2 (5 bases). V lost 6 bases, J lost 2 bases, and 13 bases lay in between. Per germline, CDR1 MNHEY and CDR2 SVGAGI. This CDR3 is 14 amino acids long.

This chain links TRBV28 with TRBJ2-7; tentative D call: TRBD1 (6 bases). Germline values: CDR1 MDHEN, CDR2 SYDVKM. The CDR3 has 13 amino acids. The V end lost 7 bases, the J end lost 2 bases, and 12 bases lay between the germline ends. The CDR3 DNA reads TGTGCCAGCAATCCAACAGGGACCTACGAGCAGTACTTC. This gives the protein CASNPTGTYEQYF.

The rearrangement joins TRBV11-2 to TRBJ2-3; no definite D call. V was pared by 1 base and J by 8 bases, with 13 bases between. CDR3 size: 14 residues. CDR1 SGHAT and CDR2 FQNNGV come from the germline V gene. In DNA, the CDR3 is TGTGCCAGCAGCTTAGCCACTTCTCATGCTACGCAGTATTTT. This gives the protein CASSLATSHATQYF.

This chain uses TRBV6-1 with TRBJ1-2; D may be TRBD1 (5 bases). This CDR3 region has 13 residues. Germline CDR1 reads MNHNS; CDR2 reads SASEGT. Trimming cost V 4 bases and J 7 bases, with 13 bases left between them. CDR3 nucleotides: TGTGCCAGCAGTGCTTCCCAGGGTACTGGCTACACCTTC. Amino acid sequence: CASSASQGTGYTF.

In DNA form, the CDR3 reads TGCAGCTTTGGGGGGGATATGAACACTGAAGCTTTCTTT. The encoded protein is CSFGGDMNTEAFF. The genes are TRBV29-1 and TRBJ1-1; a possible D gene is TRBD1 (5 bases). Trimming took 8 bases from V and 0 from J, leaving 13 bases between them. Germline V gene sequence: CDR1 SQVTM, CDR2 ANQGSEA. This CDR3 region has 13 residues. The full variable domain, completed using reference TRBV29-1 and TRBJ1-1, is SAVISQKPSRDICQRGTSLTIQCQVDSQVTMMFWYRQQPGQSLTLIATANQGSEATYESGFVIDKFPISRPNLTFSTLTVSNMSPEDSSIYLCSFGGDMNTEAFFGQGTRLTVV.

The chain employs TRBV4-3 and TRBJ1-4; D ambiguous. From germline, CDR1 is LGHNA and CDR2 YSLEER. This CDR3 is 16 amino acids long. V was trimmed by 2 bases and J by 3 bases, leaving 13 bases between them. In DNA, the CDR3 is TGCGCCAGCAGCCAATCCCCGAAAGGAGCTAATGAAAAACTGTTTTTT. Residues: CASSQSPKGANEKLFF.

The V call is TRBV11-2, the J call TRBJ2-7; perhaps TRBD2 as D (6 bases). Trimming cost V 6 bases and J 0 bases, with 12 bases left between them. Germline assignment: CDR1 SGHAT and CDR2 FQNNGV. The CDR3 has 14 residues. The CDR3 sequence is CASRATSPSYEQYF. For the CDR3, the DNA is TGTGCCAGCAGGGCAACTAGCCCCTCCTACGAGCAGTACTTC.